Listed here are 20 T cell receptor beta chains from one sample, sequenced in a study of blood T cell repertoires in COVID-19 (dated by TCRdb to about 2020). Library preparation used the immunoSEQ multiplex PCR assay. TCRdb retrieved this table from immuneACCESS and kept in-frame rearrangements only. Not all clones are present; in checked studies, unresolved V genes account for under half, and no reason is known for the remainder. The sample table holds around 310,000 clones, of which roughly 86% were seen once. Roughly a tenth of the sample is in the top ten clones. What was sequenced was PBMCs or T cells enriched from blood (not recorded which). The receptors were gathered from a woman younger than 45 who had recovered from COVID-19.

Only one count was recorded for this clone. This sequence joins TRBV11-2 and TRBJ2-3; weak D call: TRBD2 (5 bases). Germline-derived CDR1 and CDR2 are SGHAT and FQNNGV. The CDR3 is 15 amino acids. V lost 1 base to trimming and J lost 0 bases, with 8 bases between them. This chain's CDR3 is CASSLVAGSTDTQYF. CDR3 in DNA: TGTGCCAGCAGCTTAGTGGCGGGTAGCACAGATACGCAGTATTTT.

The genes are TRBV6-5 and TRBJ1-1, with TRBD1 matching over 8 bases. The germline gives CDR1 MNHEY, CDR2 SVGAGI. Germline trimming cut 2 bases from V and 11 bases from J; bases unmatched to any gene: 7. The CDR3 contains 13 residues. The CDR3 DNA reads TGTGCCAGCAGTTACCAGACAGGGGCCCAGGCTTTCTTT. This translates into CASSYQTGAQAFF.

This clone came up once. The chain recombines TRBV27 with TRBJ2-4; tentatively, D is TRBD1 (6 bases). Deletions cut 8 bases from V and 12 bases from J, with 20 bases between. Looked up from germline, CDR1 is MNHEY and CDR2 is SMNVEV (reference sequence). This CDR3 spans 13 amino acids. In nucleotides, the CDR3 is TGTGCCAGCCGCCCCTTAAACAGGGTCCCTCAGTACTTC. It specifies CASRPLNRVPQYF.

This clone was found once. The chain has TRBV19 and TRBJ2-1; 11 bases map to TRBD1. Losses at the gene ends were 5 bases for V and 6 bases for J; bases not matched to a gene: 6. The CDR3 runs 15 residues. Germline CDR1 reads LNHDA; CDR2 reads SQIVND (reference sequence). The CDR3 nucleotides read TGTGCCAGTAGTGAGGGACAGGGGGTGCCCAATGAGCAGTTCTTC. It is translated as CASSEGQGVPNEQFF.

The chain carries TRBV5-8 and TRBJ2-7; possibly TRBD2 for D (5 bases). The CDR3 covers 13 residues. Per germline, CDR1 SGHTS and CDR2 YDEGEE. Deletions cut 0 bases from V and 10 bases from J, with 14 bases between. CDR3 DNA sequence: TGTGCCAGCAGCTTGGGGGTTAGCGCGGTACAGTACTTC. This sequence encodes CASSLGVSAVQYF.

The chain combines TRBV3-1 (or the pseudogene TRBV3-2) with TRBJ1-4, with 8 bases that match TRBD1. This CDR3 comprises 16 residues. Germline CDR1 reads LGHDT; CDR2 reads YNNKEL (reference sequence). Germline trimming cut 3 bases from V and 2 bases from J; bases unmatched to any gene: 5. CDR3 region: CASSHGTGGTNEKLFF. CDR3 nucleotide sequence: TGTGCCAGCAGCCATGGTACAGGGGGGACTAATGAAAAACTGTTTTTT.

The chain couples TRBV18 to TRBJ1-4, with D perhaps matching TRBD1 (5 bases). V lost 3 bases to trimming and J lost 4 bases, with 12 bases between them. This CDR3 has 15 amino acids. Germline CDR1 and CDR2: KGHSH and LQKENI. The DNA for the CDR3 is TGTGCCAGCTCACCCCAAGACAGCCTTAATGAAAAACTGTTTTTT. Translation gives CASSPQDSLNEKLFF.

The chain is built from TRBV6-5 and TRBJ2-7; the D gene is possibly TRBD1 (5 bases). The V and J ends lost 6 bases and 2 bases respectively, with 11 bases between them. The CDR3 has 13 residues. Germline V gene sequence: CDR1 MNHEY, CDR2 SVGAGI. DNA for the CDR3: TGTGCCAGCAGGATGACAGTCACCTACGAGCAGTACTTC. It codes for CASRMTVTYEQYF.

The rearrangement links TRBV19 to TRBJ1-1, with D perhaps matching TRBD1 (5 bases). CDR1 is LNHDA, CDR2 SQIVND, per germline (reference sequence). Trimming stripped 6 bases from V and 0 bases from J, with 11 bases between. The CDR3 totals 14 residues. The CDR3 spells CASRSGPMNTEAFF. The CDR3 coding sequence is TGTGCCAGTAGATCAGGGCCCATGAACACTGAAGCTTTCTTT. Full variable domain (rest looked up from reference TRBV19 and TRBJ1-1): DGGITQSPKYLFRKEGQNVTLSCEQNLNHDAMYWYRQDPGQGLRLIYYSQIVNDFQKGDIAEGYSVSREKKESFPLTVTSAQKNPTAFYLCASRSGPMNTEAFFGQGTRLTVV.

The chain recombines TRBV19 with TRBJ2-5; 13 positions match TRBD2. This CDR3 contains 14 residues. CDR1 LNHDA and CDR2 SQIVND come from the germline V gene (reference sequence). V shed 7 bases and J 4 bases; nucleotides not matched to a gene: 3. CDR3 DNA sequence: TGTGCCAGTACCCGGACTAGCGGGAGAGAGACCCAGTACTTC. Protein: CASTRTSGRETQYF.

The chain links TRBV29-1 to TRBJ1-2, with D possibly TRBD1 on 6 matching bases. In germline, CDR1 is SQVTM, CDR2 ANQGSEA. Trimming left V 4 bases short and J 8 bases short, with 11 bases between. The CDR3 is 11 amino acids. The CDR3 sequence: CSVGGGQGYTF. The CDR3 DNA reads as TGCAGCGTTGGCGGGGGACAAGGCTACACCTTC.

V and J are TRBV27 and TRBJ1-2; tentatively, D is TRBD1 (5 bases). The length of the CDR3 is 16 residues. The germline CDR1 and CDR2 sequences are MNHEY and SMNVEV (reference sequence). Trimming removed 0 bases at V and 3 bases at J, with 14 bases between. The CDR3 region is CASSLSGQLLYYGYTF. The CDR3 DNA follows: TGTGCCAGCAGTTTATCTGGACAACTCCTGTACTATGGCTACACCTTC.

The chain joins TRBV3-1 (or the pseudogene TRBV3-2) to TRBJ2-7; D unresolved. Germline CDR1 is LGHDT and CDR2 is YNNKEL (reference sequence). Trimming cost V 6 bases and J 6 bases, with 12 bases left between them. This CDR3 is built from 12 residues. CDR3 in amino acids: CASSPGGAEQYF. CDR3 in DNA: TGTGCCAGCAGTCCCGGTGGTGCCGAGCAGTACTTC.

The rearrangement joins TRBV5-1 to TRBJ1-2; D is uncertain. The CDR3 runs to 13 residues. Germline CDR1 SGHRS, CDR2 YFSETQ. Trimming left V 1 base short and J 4 bases short, with 8 bases between. CDR3 amino acids: CASSLQETYGYTF. As DNA, the CDR3 is TGCGCCAGCAGCTTGCAGGAAACCTATGGCTACACCTTC.

The chain joins TRBV12-3 or TRBV12-4 to TRBJ1-3; D unclear. With 3 bases removed from V and 3 bases from J, the gap between germline ends came to 6 bases. This CDR3 contains 13 residues. CDR3 DNA: TGTGCCAGCAGTTTCGCCGGTGGAAACACCATATATTTT. This codes for CASSFAGGNTIYF.

The chain carries TRBV4-3 and TRBJ1-3, with D possibly being TRBD1 (5 bases). The CDR3 has 17 amino acids. The V end was cut by 0 bases, the J end by 0 bases, with 12 bases between. The V gene's germline CDR1 is LGHNA and CDR2 YSLEER. The CDR3 coding sequence is TGCGCCAGCAGCCAAGAGAGACAGTCATTCTCTGGAAACACCATATATTTT. This encodes CASSQERQSFSGNTIYF.

The V call is TRBV14, the J call TRBJ1-1; no clear D. V shed 5 bases and J shed 1 base, with 8 bases lying between them. This CDR3 region has 13 residues. The V gene's germline CDR1 is SGHDN and CDR2 FVKESK. CDR3 loop: CASSSQRNTEAFF. CDR3 bases: TGTGCCAGCAGCTCACAGAGGAACACTGAAGCTTTCTTT.

This rearrangement joins TRBV7-2 to TRBJ1-2, with D possibly being TRBD1 (6 bases). V lost 6 bases and J 6 bases, leaving 14 bases between the germline ends. The CDR3 has 13 amino acids. The germline V gene has CDR1 SGHTA and CDR2 FQGNSA. The CDR3 loop is CASSLDRSHGYTF. CDR3 nucleotides: TGTGCCAGCAGTTTGGACAGAAGTCATGGCTACACCTTC.

The chain carries TRBV7-2 and TRBJ2-7; D might be TRBD1 (6 bases). From germline, CDR1 is SGHTA and CDR2 FQGNSA. The length of the CDR3 is 15 residues. The V end was cut by 0 bases, the J end by 4 bases, with 13 bases between. The CDR3 region is CASSLAPGQMYEQYF. CDR3 DNA: TGTGCCAGCAGCTTAGCCCCCGGACAGATGTACGAGCAGTACTTC.

V is TRBV7-9 and J is TRBJ2-2, with a possible D match to TRBD2 (5 bases). Germline V gene data show CDR1 as SEHNR and CDR2 as FQNEAQ (reference sequence). The CDR3 consists of 15 residues. Deletions cut 5 bases from V and 4 bases from J, with 14 bases between. The CDR3 here is CASSPLEDVTGELFF. In nucleotides, the CDR3 is TGTGCCAGCAGCCCCCTGGAGGATGTCACCGGGGAGCTGTTTTTT.